Listed here are 31 T cell receptor beta chains from one sample, sequenced in a study of OX40 agonist ivuxolimab in advanced cancers. Method: immunoSEQ multiplex PCR; TCRdb's copy keeps in-frame clones and lacks some. The repertoire has about 69,000 clones, 90% to 95% of them found once; the top ten carry about 0.29%. The input for sequencing was CD4+ or CD8+ T cells sorted from blood, taken in a trial of the OX40 agonist ivuxolimab. The source of these receptors is an adult with an advanced solid tumor such as melanoma, head and neck, liver or kidney cancer.

The genes are TRBV10-3 and TRBJ2-7; 9 bases map to TRBD1. Germline V gives CDR1 ENHRY, CDR2 SYGVKD. CDR3 length: 16 amino acids. The trim removed 0 bases at V and 3 bases at J, leaving 6 bases unmatched. The CDR3, as DNA: TGTGCCATCAGTGAGTCTGGGACAGGGTCGGGCTACGAGCAGTACTTC. It codes for CAISESGTGSGYEQYF.

The rearrangement joins TRBV5-6 to TRBJ2-5, with D unresolved. Germline CDR1 is SGHDT and CDR2 is YYEEEE. CDR3 length: 13 residues. V lost 1 base, J lost 4 bases, and 8 bases lay in between. This CDR3 is CASSLTARETQYF. As DNA, the CDR3 is TGTGCCAGCAGCTTGACTGCGAGAGAGACCCAGTACTTC.

The chain has TRBV9 and TRBJ2-7; 7 nucleotides align to TRBD2. V dropped 0 bases and J dropped 6; count of bases not matched to a gene: 15. Germline CDR1 is SGDLS and CDR2 is YYNGEE. CDR3 length: 17 amino acids. The CDR3 protein is CASSVAGGDLTPSEQYF. In DNA, the CDR3 is TGTGCCAGCAGCGTAGCTGGGGGGGACTTGACCCCTTCCGAGCAGTACTTC.

The genes are TRBV29-1 and TRBJ2-2, with 9 bases fitting TRBD1. Germline V gene sequence: CDR1 SQVTM, CDR2 ANQGSEA. After removal of 4 bases from V and 3 bases from J, the junction contained 9 bases not matched to a gene. The CDR3 contains 16 residues. CDR3 nucleotides: TGCAGCGTTGGTAACAGGGGGCAAGGCGACACCGGGGAGCTGTTTTTT. Its protein product is CSVGNRGQGDTGELFF.

This chain links TRBV5-1 with TRBJ2-3; TRBD2 matches 12 bases. Per the germline V gene, CDR1 is SGHRS and CDR2 is YFSETQ. V trimming: 3 bases; J trimming: 7 bases; junction bases outside the gene matches: 9. This CDR3 spans 16 amino acids. The CDR3 sequence is CASSSRTSGTYNTQYF. CDR3 DNA: TGCGCCAGCAGCTCGAGGACTAGCGGGACCTATAATACGCAGTATTTT.

The chain is built from TRBV19 and TRBJ2-5; TRBD1 matches 11 bases. The junction had 11 bases not matched to a gene; V was cut back by 9 bases and J by 5 bases. CDR1 LNHDA and CDR2 SQIVND come from the germline V gene (reference sequence). The CDR3 consists of 15 residues. The CDR3 DNA follows: TGTGCCAGCAGGACAGGGGGCGCGAGTCGGGAGACCCAGTACTTC. Amino acids: CASRTGGASRETQYF.

This clone has only one observation. This rearrangement joins TRBV7-3 to TRBJ2-6, with D uncertain. This CDR3 is 12 amino acids long. CDR1 and CDR2 from the germline V gene are SGHTA and FQGTGA. Trimming took off 0 bases at V and 12 bases at J, with 6 bases between the two ends. The CDR3 loop is CASSLTPSVLTF. CDR3 DNA: TGTGCCAGCAGCTTAACGCCCTCCGTCCTGACTTTC.

The chain combines TRBV7-9 with TRBJ2-1; the match to TRBD2 covers 7 bases. The CDR3 has 16 residues. The J segment lost 4 bases and the V segment lost 5 bases, leaving 11 bases of the junction unmatched. CDR1 is SEHNR, CDR2 FQNEAQ, per germline (reference sequence). The DNA for the CDR3 is TGTGCCAGCAGCCCCCCTGGCGGGAGCCCTTACAATGAGCAGTTCTTC. Its protein is CASSPPGGSPYNEQFF.

The CDR3, as DNA: TGTGCCAGCAGGATGATTAATGAGCAGTTCTTC. It specifies CASRMINEQFF. The chain uses TRBV2 and TRBJ2-1; no clear D. Germline loops: CDR1 SNHLY, CDR2 FYNNEI. V was shortened by 6 bases and J by 7 bases, with 7 bases between the two germline ends. The CDR3 runs 11 residues.

There are a few counts of this clone. J is TRBJ2-7 and V is TRBV5-1; D is perhaps TRBD2 (6 bases). Germline CDR1 is SGHRS and CDR2 is YFSETQ. This CDR3 region has 16 residues. V was clipped by 1 base and J by 0 bases, with 14 bases between them. CDR3 in amino acids: CASSLTSGGDSYEQYF. In nucleotides, the CDR3 is TGCGCCAGCAGCTTGACTTCCGGAGGGGACTCCTACGAGCAGTACTTC.

The genes are TRBV6-6 and TRBJ2-1; TRBD1 aligns across 9 bases. Germline lookup yields CDR1 MNHNY and CDR2 SVGAGI (reference sequence). Trimming removed 7 bases from V and 7 bases from J; junction bases left unmatched: 8. The CDR3 loop spans 14 amino acids. The CDR3 DNA sequence: TGTGCCAGCACCCGCGGACAGGGGAAGAATGAGCAGTTCTTC. Translation gives CASTRGQGKNEQFF.

The DNA of the CDR3 is TGCAGCGTTGAGGGACAGGCTTACGAGCAGTACTTC. Amino acid sequence: CSVEGQAYEQYF. This rearrangement joins TRBV29-1 to TRBJ2-7, with TRBD1 matching over 8 bases. The CDR3 extends over 12 amino acids. The V and J ends lost 3 bases and 4 bases, in that order; junction bases with no gene match: 2. Germline CDR1 is SQVTM and CDR2 is ANQGSEA.

CDR3 sequence: CASIPTATGELFF. The CDR3 region has the DNA TGTGCCAGCATTCCGACAGCCACCGGGGAGCTGTTTTTT. The chain recombines TRBV6-6 with TRBJ2-2; tentative D call: TRBD1 (5 bases). The CDR3 contains 13 residues. CDR1 and CDR2 from the germline V gene are MNHNY and SVGAGI (reference sequence). Deletions cut 7 bases from V and 4 bases from J, with 10 bases between.

The chain is built from TRBV2 and TRBJ1-2; no clear D. This CDR3 region has 11 residues. Germline lookup yields CDR1 SNHLY and CDR2 FYNNEI. Trimming took 4 bases from V and 5 from J, leaving 5 bases between them. The CDR3 loop is CASSGGYGYTF. The CDR3 bases are TGTGCCAGCAGTGGAGGGTATGGCTACACCTTC.

V gene TRBV28 combines with J gene TRBJ1-1; no reliable D call. V dropped 5 bases and J dropped 1 base, with 8 bases sitting between them. CDR1 MDHEN and CDR2 SYDVKM come from the germline V gene. There are 13 residues in the CDR3. For the CDR3, the DNA is TGTGCCAGCAGTCCATCACAGAACACTGAAGCTTTCTTT. This sequence encodes CASSPSQNTEAFF.

This sequence joins TRBV19 and TRBJ1-5; no reliable D call. Trimming shortened V by 1 base and J by 7 bases, and 8 bases separated the two germline ends. Looked up from germline, CDR1 is LNHDA and CDR2 is SQIVND (reference sequence). The CDR3 runs to 13 residues. The CDR3 DNA is TGTGCCAGTAGTATAGGCAGGTTACAGCCCCAGCATTTT. It specifies CASSIGRLQPQHF. Full variable domain (remainder filled in from reference TRBV19 and TRBJ1-5): DGGITQSPKYLFRKEGQNVTLSCEQNLNHDAMYWYRQDPGQGLRLIYYSQIVNDFQKGDIAEGYSVSREKKESFPLTVTSAQKNPTAFYLCASSIGRLQPQHFGDGTRLSIL.

The chain links TRBV4-1 to TRBJ1-3; D is ambiguous. CDR3 length: 17 amino acids. The V gene's germline CDR1 is MGHRA and CDR2 YSYEKL. Trimming took 1 base from V and 0 from J, leaving 13 bases between them. The CDR3: CASSQVPVGSSGNTIYF. The CDR3 bases are TGCGCCAGCAGCCAAGTCCCGGTAGGGAGCTCTGGAAACACCATATATTTT.

This chain uses TRBV27 with TRBJ2-7; D remains unclear. Trimming stripped 6 bases from V and 1 base from J, with 19 bases between. The CDR3 sequence is 16 residues long. CDR1 and CDR2 (germline): MNHEY, SMNVEV (reference sequence). CDR3 DNA: TGTGCCAGCAGGAGCCTAATGAAGGCAGGTTCCTACGAGCAGTACTTC. Its protein product is CASRSLMKAGSYEQYF.

For the CDR3, the DNA is TGCGCCAGCAGCTTGTTCGAGGGTTCGGCCGAGCAGTACTTC. As protein: CASSLFEGSAEQYF. The chain uses TRBV5-1 and TRBJ2-7; D is possibly TRBD2 (5 bases). V lost 1 base, J lost 6 bases, and 14 bases lay in between. The CDR3 length is 14 residues. Germline V gene sequence: CDR1 SGHRS, CDR2 YFSETQ.

V is TRBV19 and J is TRBJ2-5, with D perhaps TRBD2 (7 bases). Trimming pared 7 bases from V and 5 bases from J, leaving 17 bases between. Germline V gives CDR1 LNHDA, CDR2 SQIVND (reference sequence). CDR3 length: 14 amino acids. The CDR3 loop reads CASKKGGGVETQYF. DNA of the CDR3: TGTGCCAGTAAAAAAGGGGGGGGTGTGGAGACCCAGTACTTC.

This chain joins TRBV6-5 and TRBJ2-7, with D possibly being TRBD1 (6 bases). Germline V gene data show CDR1 as MNHEY and CDR2 as SVGAGI. The CDR3 contains 15 residues. V was pared by 5 bases and J by 3 bases, with 17 bases between. The CDR3 reads CASSTGWYEVYEQYF. In nucleotides, the CDR3 is TGTGCCAGCAGTACAGGGTGGTATGAAGTCTACGAGCAGTACTTC.

The gene calls are TRBV28 and TRBJ1-5; 8 bases map to TRBD1. Germline CDR1 is MDHEN and CDR2 is SYDVKM. V shed 5 bases and J 3 bases; nucleotides not matched to a gene: 9. The CDR3 has 16 amino acids. For the CDR3, the DNA is TGTGCCAGCAGTCACGACAGGGGTTCGGTCAATCAGCCCCAGCATTTT. Its translation: CASSHDRGSVNQPQHF.

This chain's CDR3 is CATGVGLAGDPQFF. The CDR3 DNA follows: TGCGCCACCGGAGTGGGACTAGCGGGAGATCCTCAGTTCTTC. This rearrangement joins TRBV10-1 to TRBJ2-1; TRBD2 matches at 14 bases. The CDR3 extends over 14 amino acids. Germline V gene lookup returns CDR1 WNHNN and CDR2 SYGVQD (reference sequence). The J segment lost 13 bases and the V segment lost 10 bases, leaving 12 bases of the junction unmatched.

The V and J genes are TRBV4-2 and TRBJ2-1; 10 nucleotides match TRBD2. Unmatched junction bases numbered 9, after V lost 0 bases and J lost 4 bases. Germline V gene data show CDR1 as LGHNA and CDR2 as YNFKEQ. The CDR3 length is 18 residues. CDR3 sequence (DNA): TGTGCCAGCAGCCAAGATTCGAGGAAAGCGGGAGGGTACAATGAGCAGTTCTTC. Translation: CASSQDSRKAGGYNEQFF.

This rearrangement joins TRBV19 to TRBJ2-3; 12 bases map to TRBD2. Trimming at V came to 6 bases and at J to 2 bases, leaving 3 bases not matched to a gene. CDR3 length equals 15 residues. The germline V gene encodes CDR1 LNHDA and CDR2 SQIVND (reference sequence). The CDR3 region has the DNA TGTGCCAGTAGGGCTAGCGGGAGGGTCACAGATACGCAGTATTTT. Residues: CASRASGRVTDTQYF. Full variable domain (outside the CDR3, taken from reference TRBV19 and TRBJ2-3): DGGITQSPKYLFRKEGQNVTLSCEQNLNHDAMYWYRQDPGQGLRLIYYSQIVNDFQKGDIAEGYSVSREKKESFPLTVTSAQKNPTAFYLCASRASGRVTDTQYFGPGTRLTVL.

The rearrangement joins TRBV5-1 to TRBJ1-1; D is possibly TRBD1 (5 bases). This CDR3 has 13 residues. Germline assignment: CDR1 SGHRS and CDR2 YFSETQ. V was cut by 3 bases and J by 5 bases, with 11 bases left in between. The CDR3 bases are TGCGCCAGCAGCTCGGGGGGTAAGACTGAAGCTTTCTTT. Its translation is CASSSGGKTEAFF.

The chain carries TRBV9 and TRBJ2-1; D unresolved. V lost 3 bases to trimming and J lost 6 bases, with 13 bases between them. Germline-derived CDR1 and CDR2 are SGDLS and YYNGEE. This CDR3 is 14 amino acids long. The CDR3 nucleotides are TGTGCCAGCAGCGCGCCCCCAACGGGCAATGAGCAGTTCTTC. Translated, it gives CASSAPPTGNEQFF. Full variable domain (remainder filled in from reference TRBV9 and TRBJ2-1): DSGVTQTPKHLITATGQRVTLRCSPRSGDLSVYWYQQSLDQGLQFLIQYYNGEERAKGNILERFSAQQFPDLHSELNLSSLELGDSALYFCASSAPPTGNEQFFGPGTRLTVL.

The genes are TRBV27 and TRBJ2-7; the match to TRBD1 covers 8 bases. This CDR3 has 16 amino acids. Trimming at V came to 0 bases and at J to 7 bases, leaving 11 bases not matched to a gene. Germline CDR1 is MNHEY and CDR2 is SMNVEV (reference sequence). The CDR3 DNA is TGTGCCAGCAGTTTATCGGGACCGACAGGGGCGAGGGAGCAGTACTTC. Translation gives CASSLSGPTGAREQYF.

This chain uses TRBV28 with TRBJ1-4; TRBD1 matches 7 bases. This CDR3 contains 14 residues. The ends lost 6 bases at V and 5 bases at J; junction bases unmatched: 6. Germline CDR1 and CDR2: MDHEN and SYDVKM. CDR3 in amino acids: CASRRQGLNEKLFF. The CDR3 DNA follows: TGTGCCAGCAGACGACAGGGATTAAATGAAAAACTGTTTTTT.

This chain links TRBV14 with TRBJ1-1; D gene ambiguous. Per germline, CDR1 SGHDN and CDR2 FVKESK. This CDR3 has 14 amino acids. Trimming shortened V by 4 bases and J by 0 bases, and 9 bases separated the two germline ends. The DNA of the CDR3 is TGTGCCAGCAGCCTCCGGCTAATGAACACTGAAGCTTTCTTT. It translates to CASSLRLMNTEAFF.

V and J are TRBV6-1 and TRBJ1-2; D is ambiguous. Deletions cut 8 bases from V and 0 bases from J, with 13 bases between. This CDR3 spans 14 amino acids. The germline V gene encodes CDR1 MNHNS and CDR2 SASEGT. The CDR3 here is CASWRVGPNYGYTF. The DNA of the CDR3 is TGTGCCAGCTGGAGGGTAGGACCTAACTATGGCTACACCTTC.